The 3 T cell receptor beta chains listed next were all sequenced from one sample in a study of T cell responses to AZD1222 COVID-19 vaccine. Assay used: immunoSEQ multiplex PCR; TCRdb lists only in-frame clones, some missing. The sample shows 50,000 to 65,000 clones, 87% of them seen only once. The material sequenced was peripheral blood, taken 28 days after the second AZD1222 dose. These receptors were collected from an adult who received the AZD1222 COVID-19 vaccine.

The CDR3 sequence: CASSVVDGYEQYF. The DNA for the CDR3 is TGTGCCAGCAGTGTGGTGGACGGATACGAGCAGTACTTC. The chain uses TRBV5-6 and TRBJ2-7; D unclear. Per germline, CDR1 SGHDT and CDR2 YYEEEE. CDR3 length: 13 amino acids. Trimming pared 5 bases from V and 4 bases from J, leaving 13 bases between.

The chain recombines TRBV29-1 with TRBJ1-1, with a possible D match to TRBD1 (6 bases). V was shortened by 7 bases and J by 4 bases, with 16 bases between the two germline ends. The CDR3 extends over 13 amino acids. Germline V gives CDR1 SQVTM, CDR2 ANQGSEA. The CDR3 DNA reads as TGCAGCGCCTTCGGACAGCTGGGCACTGAAGCTTTCTTT. Translated, it gives CSAFGQLGTEAFF. The complete variable domain, with remaining parts taken from reference TRBV29-1 and TRBJ1-1, reads SAVISQKPSRDICQRGTSLTIQCQVDSQVTMMFWYRQQPGQSLTLIATANQGSEATYESGFVIDKFPISRPNLTFSTLTVSNMSPEDSSIYLCSAFGQLGTEAFFGQGTRLTVV.

This chain links TRBV2 with TRBJ2-5, with D perhaps TRBD2 (6 bases). This CDR3 spans 13 amino acids. The V end lost 7 bases, the J end lost 1 base, and 10 bases lay between the germline ends. Germline-derived CDR1 and CDR2 are SNHLY and FYNNEI. The CDR3 protein is CASIGGTQETQYF. CDR3 nucleotide sequence: TGTGCCAGCATCGGGGGTACCCAAGAGACCCAGTACTTC. The full variable domain, in which reference TRBV2 and TRBJ2-5 provide the parts outside the CDR3, is EPEVTQTPSHQVTQMGQEVILRCVPISNHLYFYWYRQILGQKVEFLVSFYNNEISEKSEIFDDQFSVERPDGSNFTLKIRSTKLEDSAMYFCASIGGTQETQYFGPGTRLLVL.